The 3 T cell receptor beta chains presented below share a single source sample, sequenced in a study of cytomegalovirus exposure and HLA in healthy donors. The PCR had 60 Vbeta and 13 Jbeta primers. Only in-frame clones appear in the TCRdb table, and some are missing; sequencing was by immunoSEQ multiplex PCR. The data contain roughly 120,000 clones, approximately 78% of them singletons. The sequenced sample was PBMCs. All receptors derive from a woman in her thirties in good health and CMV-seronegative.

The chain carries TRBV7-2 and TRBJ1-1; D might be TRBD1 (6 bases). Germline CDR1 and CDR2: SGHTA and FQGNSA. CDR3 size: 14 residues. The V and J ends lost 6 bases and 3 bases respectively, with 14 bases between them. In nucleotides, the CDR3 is TGTGCCAGCAGTTACCGGACAGACGACACTGAAGCTTTCTTT. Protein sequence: CASSYRTDDTEAFF.

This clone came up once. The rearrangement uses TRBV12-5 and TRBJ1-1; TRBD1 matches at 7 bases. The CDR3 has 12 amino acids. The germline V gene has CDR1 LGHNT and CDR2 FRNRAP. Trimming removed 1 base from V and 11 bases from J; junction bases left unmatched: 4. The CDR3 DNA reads TGTGCTAGTGGTTTGGGGGGACAGATGGCTTTCTTT. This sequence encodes CASGLGGQMAFF.

The CDR3 here is CASSLEGAPYEQYF. In nucleotides, the CDR3 is TGTGCCAGCAGCTTAGAAGGGGCCCCCTACGAGCAGTACTTC. The chain employs TRBV11-3 and TRBJ2-7; possibly TRBD1 for D (5 bases). CDR1 SGHNT and CDR2 YENEEA come from the germline V gene. The CDR3 is 14 residues long. The germline V and J ends were trimmed by 0 bases and 2 bases, with 8 bases remaining between them. The full variable domain, with the rest looked up from reference TRBV11-3 and TRBJ2-7, is EAGVVQSPRYKIIEKKQPVAFWCNPISGHNTLYWYLQNLGQGPELLIRYENEEAVDDSQLPKDRFSAERLKGVDSTLKIQPAELGDSAVYLCASSLEGAPYEQYFGPGTRLTVT.